Here is one T cell receptor beta chain with its context. The table came from immunoSEQ multiplex PCR; TCRdb's copy has only in-frame clones and leaves some out. The sample records 70,000 to 90,000 clones, 90% to 95% being singletons. These data come from a study of technical replicates of blood from several donors. Germline V gene data show CDR1 as SGHVS and CDR2 as FQNEAQ. This CDR3 has 17 residues. Trimming took 5 bases from V and 1 from J; bases not matched to a gene: 13. The sample comprised T cells isolated from PBMCs. The sequence derives from a human donor in good health. V usage is TRBV7-8 and J usage is TRBJ2-7; 8 bases map to TRBD1. CDR3 sequence (DNA): TGTGCCAGCAGCCTCTCCCGATACCGGGACAGGTCCTACGAGCAGTACTTC. The encoded protein is CASSLSRYRDRSYEQYF.